This passage covers 4 T cell receptor beta chains from one sample sequenced in a study of cytomegalovirus exposure and HLA in healthy donors. This PCR relied on a set of 60 Vbeta primers and 13 Jbeta primers. Assay used: immunoSEQ multiplex PCR; TCRdb lists only in-frame clones, some missing. This sample has about 240,000 clones, with about 80% found just once. Sequencing input: PBMCs. The receptors come from an older woman in good health and CMV-seropositive.

The rearrangement joins TRBV6-1 to TRBJ2-1; 9 bases match TRBD1. V lost 3 bases, J lost 5 bases, and 2 bases stayed unmatched. CDR3 length equals 14 residues. CDR1 and CDR2 from the germline V gene are MNHNS and SASEGT. CDR3 nucleotides: TGTGCCAGCAGTGAGGACAGGGGCCACAATGAGCAGTTCTTC. This codes for CASSEDRGHNEQFF.

The genes are TRBV9 and TRBJ2-2, with D maybe TRBD2 (6 bases). Germline values: CDR1 SGDLS, CDR2 YYNGEE. The V end was cut by 3 bases, the J end by 1 base, with 16 bases between. The CDR3 loop spans 17 amino acids. CDR3 bases: TGTGCCAGCAGCGACGACCCAGCGGAGGGGAACACCGGGGAGCTGTTTTTT. Translated: CASSDDPAEGNTGELFF. The whole variable domain, remainder taken from reference TRBV9 and TRBJ2-2, is DSGVTQTPKHLITATGQRVTLRCSPRSGDLSVYWYQQSLDQGLQFLIQYYNGEERAKGNILERFSAQQFPDLHSELNLSSLELGDSALYFCASSDDPAEGNTGELFFGEGSRLTVL.

V and J are TRBV2 and TRBJ2-1; unclear D gene. Per the germline V gene, CDR1 is SNHLY and CDR2 is FYNNEI. The V end was cut by 6 bases, the J end by 5 bases, with 11 bases between. CDR3 length equals 13 residues. CDR3 in DNA: TGTGCCAGCAGAATAAACACAGACAATGAGCAGTTCTTC. This encodes CASRINTDNEQFF.

The table lists this clone with a count of one. In DNA, the CDR3 is TGTGCCATCAGTGCGAGGACAGGGGGCAACTATGGCTACACCTTC. It encodes CAISARTGGNYGYTF. The chain is built from TRBV10-3 and TRBJ1-2; 11 bases align to TRBD1. This CDR3 is 15 amino acids long. With V trimmed by 4 bases and J by 2 bases, 3 bases remained unmatched. Germline values: CDR1 ENHRY, CDR2 SYGVKD.